This T cell receptor (beta chain) was identified in a study of T cells in Graves' hyperthyroidism and ophthalmopathy. Whole-study context: Peripheral blood draws took place at initial diagnosis, ahead of any treatment.

V dropped 1 base and J dropped 4; count of bases not matched to a gene: 2. CDR1 is SGHTA, CDR2 FQGTGA, per germline. The CDR3 runs to 16 residues. This clonotype was seen at least ten times. Amplified TCR beta CDR3 regions came from RNA transcripts. HTBI primers were used for first-round RT-PCR of the TCR CDR3. TCRdb re-called the multiplex PCR reads through MiXCR, storing one row per CDR3 protein. The sample records hundreds of thousands of distinct CDR3 sequences, 11% to 15% being singletons. The receptor was derived from a woman aged 18-29 years with Graves' hyperthyroidism. J is TRBJ2-1 and V is TRBV7-3; TRBD2 aligns across 12 bases. The sequencing sample was made of blood. The CDR3 DNA reads TGTGCCAGCAGCTTAAATGGACTAGCGGGGTACAATGAGCAGTTCTTC. It translates to CASSLNGLAGYNEQFF.